This T cell receptor (beta chain) comes out of a study of blood T cell repertoires in COVID-19. Original handling: Amplified reference gene primers provided the basis for estimating nucleated cell counts. This table comes from immunoSEQ multiplex PCR, and its TCRdb copy is limited to in-frame clones, with some not included. V and J calls and clone size are those listed in that table; D and trimming were worked out from the DNA. The data contain fewer than 65,000 clones, approximately 85% of them seen just once; the ten biggest clones take up 6.5%. Sequenced: peripheral blood. This clonotype was sampled from a man in his 60s with acute or convalescent COVID-19.

CDR3 in amino acids: CATGFSLNTEAFF. The CDR3 DNA sequence: TGTGCCACCGGGTTTTCCTTGAACACTGAAGCTTTCTTT. V and J are TRBV6-5 and TRBJ1-1; D gene ambiguous. Germline-derived CDR1 and CDR2 are MNHEY and SVGAGI. The V end was cut by 10 bases, the J end by 0 bases, with 12 bases between. The CDR3 extends over 13 amino acids.